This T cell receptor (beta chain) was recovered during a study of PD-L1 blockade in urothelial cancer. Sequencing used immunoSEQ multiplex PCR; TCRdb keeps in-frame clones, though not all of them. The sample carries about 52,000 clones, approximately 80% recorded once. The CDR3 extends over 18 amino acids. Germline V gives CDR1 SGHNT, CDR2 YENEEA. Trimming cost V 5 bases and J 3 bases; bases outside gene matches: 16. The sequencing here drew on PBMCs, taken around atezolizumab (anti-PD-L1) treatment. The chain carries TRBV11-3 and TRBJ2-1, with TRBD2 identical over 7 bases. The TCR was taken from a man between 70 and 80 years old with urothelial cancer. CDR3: CASSPAYRTRGFYNEQFF. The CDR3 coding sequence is TGTGCCAGCAGCCCTGCATACCGGACTAGAGGTTTCTACAATGAGCAGTTCTTC.